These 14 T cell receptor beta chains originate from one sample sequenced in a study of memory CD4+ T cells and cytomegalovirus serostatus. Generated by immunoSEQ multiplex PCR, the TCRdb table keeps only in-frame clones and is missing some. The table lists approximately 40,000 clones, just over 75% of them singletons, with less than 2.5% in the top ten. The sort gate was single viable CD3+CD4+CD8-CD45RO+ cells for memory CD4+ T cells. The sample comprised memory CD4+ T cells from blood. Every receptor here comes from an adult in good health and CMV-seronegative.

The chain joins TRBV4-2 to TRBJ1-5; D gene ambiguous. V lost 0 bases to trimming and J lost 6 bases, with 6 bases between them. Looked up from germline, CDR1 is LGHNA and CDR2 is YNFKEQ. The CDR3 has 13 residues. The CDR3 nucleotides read TGTGCCAGCAGCCAAGATGAGGCTCAGCCCCAGCATTTT. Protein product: CASSQDEAQPQHF.

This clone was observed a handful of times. The CDR3 DNA sequence: TGTGCCAGTACCAACAGGGTGAGGGGGTTGGTCACCGGGGAGCTGTTTTTT. It yields the protein CASTNRVRGLVTGELFF. The chain has TRBV19 and TRBJ2-2, with D possibly TRBD1 on 6 matching bases. Germline assignment: CDR1 LNHDA and CDR2 SQIVND (reference sequence). V lost 7 bases, J lost 4 bases, and 22 bases lay in between. The CDR3 length is 17 residues.

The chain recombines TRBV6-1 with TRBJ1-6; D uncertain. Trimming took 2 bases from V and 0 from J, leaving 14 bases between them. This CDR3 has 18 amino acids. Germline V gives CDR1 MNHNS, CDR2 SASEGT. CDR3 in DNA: TGTGCCAGCAGTGAAACTGGACTTAGGAGCTCCTATAATTCACCCCTCCACTTT. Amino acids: CASSETGLRSSYNSPLHF.

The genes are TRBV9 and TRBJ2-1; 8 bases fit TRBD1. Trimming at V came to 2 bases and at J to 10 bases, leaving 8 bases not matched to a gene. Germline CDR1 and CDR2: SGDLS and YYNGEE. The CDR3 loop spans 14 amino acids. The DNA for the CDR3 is TGTGCCAGCAGCGTGAGCCAGGGGGCGAACGAGCAGTTCTTC. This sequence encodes CASSVSQGANEQFF.

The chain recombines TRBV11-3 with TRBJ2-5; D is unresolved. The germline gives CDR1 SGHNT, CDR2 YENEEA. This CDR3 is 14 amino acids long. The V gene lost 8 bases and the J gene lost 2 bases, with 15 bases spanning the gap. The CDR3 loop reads CASGPRAKQETQYF. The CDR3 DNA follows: TGTGCCAGCGGACCTAGGGCCAAACAAGAGACCCAGTACTTC.

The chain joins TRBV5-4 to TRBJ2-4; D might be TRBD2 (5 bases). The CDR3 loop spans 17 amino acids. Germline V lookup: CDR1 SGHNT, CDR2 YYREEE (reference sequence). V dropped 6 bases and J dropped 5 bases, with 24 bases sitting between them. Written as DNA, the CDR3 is TGTGCCAGCACCCCCATCGGGGAGAGAGGGAGTGAAAACATTCAGTACTTC. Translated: CASTPIGERGSENIQYF.

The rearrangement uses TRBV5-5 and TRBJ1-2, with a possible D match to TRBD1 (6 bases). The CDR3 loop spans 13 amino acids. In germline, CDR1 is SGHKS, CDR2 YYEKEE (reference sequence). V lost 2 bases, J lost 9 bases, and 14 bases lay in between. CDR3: CASSLNRDLSYTF. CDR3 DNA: TGTGCCAGCAGCTTAAACAGGGACCTCAGCTACACCTTC.

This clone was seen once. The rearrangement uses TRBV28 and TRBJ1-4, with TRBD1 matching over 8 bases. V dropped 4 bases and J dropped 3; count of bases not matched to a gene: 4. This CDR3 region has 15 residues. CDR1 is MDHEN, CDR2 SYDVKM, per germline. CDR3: CASSSPTGANEKLFF. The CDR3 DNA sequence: TGTGCCAGCAGTTCACCGACAGGGGCTAATGAAAAACTGTTTTTT.

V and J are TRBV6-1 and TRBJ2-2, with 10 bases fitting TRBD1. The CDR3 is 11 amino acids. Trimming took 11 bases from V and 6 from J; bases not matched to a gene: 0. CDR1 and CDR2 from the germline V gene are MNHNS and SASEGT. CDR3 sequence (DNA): TGTGCCGGACAGGGGGCCGGGGAGCTGTTTTTT. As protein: CAGQGAGELFF.

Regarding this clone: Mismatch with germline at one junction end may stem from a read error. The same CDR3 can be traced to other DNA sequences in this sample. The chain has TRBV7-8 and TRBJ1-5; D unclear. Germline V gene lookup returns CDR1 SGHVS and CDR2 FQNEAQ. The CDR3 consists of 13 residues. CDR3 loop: CASSTQPNQPQHF. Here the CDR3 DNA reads TGCGCCAGCAGCACACAACCCAATCAGCCCCAGCATTTT.

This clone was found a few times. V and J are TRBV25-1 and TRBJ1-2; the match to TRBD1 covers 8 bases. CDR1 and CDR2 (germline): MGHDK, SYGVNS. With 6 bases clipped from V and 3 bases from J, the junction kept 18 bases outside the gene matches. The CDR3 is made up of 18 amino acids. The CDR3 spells CASSPFGRGPGGDYGYTF. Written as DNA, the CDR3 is TGTGCCAGCAGCCCCTTTGGGAGAGGGCCAGGGGGCGACTATGGCTACACCTTC.

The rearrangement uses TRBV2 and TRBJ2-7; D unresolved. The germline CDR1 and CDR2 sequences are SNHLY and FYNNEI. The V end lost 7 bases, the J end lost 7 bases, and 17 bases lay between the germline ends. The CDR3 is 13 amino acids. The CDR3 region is CASMKSGGEEQYF. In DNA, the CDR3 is TGTGCCAGCATGAAATCGGGTGGCGAAGAGCAGTACTTC.

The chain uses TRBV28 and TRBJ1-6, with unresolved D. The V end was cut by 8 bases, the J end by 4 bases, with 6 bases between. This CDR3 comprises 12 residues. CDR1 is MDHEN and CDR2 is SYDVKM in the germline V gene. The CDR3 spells CASWSYNSPLHF. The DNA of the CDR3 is TGTGCCAGCTGGAGTTATAATTCACCCCTCCACTTT.

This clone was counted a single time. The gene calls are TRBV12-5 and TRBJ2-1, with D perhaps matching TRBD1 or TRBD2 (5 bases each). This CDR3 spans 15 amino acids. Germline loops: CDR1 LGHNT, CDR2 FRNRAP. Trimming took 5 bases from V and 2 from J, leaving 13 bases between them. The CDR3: CASGVPRGTYNEQFF. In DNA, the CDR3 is TGTGCTAGTGGTGTGCCGAGGGGCACCTACAATGAGCAGTTCTTC.